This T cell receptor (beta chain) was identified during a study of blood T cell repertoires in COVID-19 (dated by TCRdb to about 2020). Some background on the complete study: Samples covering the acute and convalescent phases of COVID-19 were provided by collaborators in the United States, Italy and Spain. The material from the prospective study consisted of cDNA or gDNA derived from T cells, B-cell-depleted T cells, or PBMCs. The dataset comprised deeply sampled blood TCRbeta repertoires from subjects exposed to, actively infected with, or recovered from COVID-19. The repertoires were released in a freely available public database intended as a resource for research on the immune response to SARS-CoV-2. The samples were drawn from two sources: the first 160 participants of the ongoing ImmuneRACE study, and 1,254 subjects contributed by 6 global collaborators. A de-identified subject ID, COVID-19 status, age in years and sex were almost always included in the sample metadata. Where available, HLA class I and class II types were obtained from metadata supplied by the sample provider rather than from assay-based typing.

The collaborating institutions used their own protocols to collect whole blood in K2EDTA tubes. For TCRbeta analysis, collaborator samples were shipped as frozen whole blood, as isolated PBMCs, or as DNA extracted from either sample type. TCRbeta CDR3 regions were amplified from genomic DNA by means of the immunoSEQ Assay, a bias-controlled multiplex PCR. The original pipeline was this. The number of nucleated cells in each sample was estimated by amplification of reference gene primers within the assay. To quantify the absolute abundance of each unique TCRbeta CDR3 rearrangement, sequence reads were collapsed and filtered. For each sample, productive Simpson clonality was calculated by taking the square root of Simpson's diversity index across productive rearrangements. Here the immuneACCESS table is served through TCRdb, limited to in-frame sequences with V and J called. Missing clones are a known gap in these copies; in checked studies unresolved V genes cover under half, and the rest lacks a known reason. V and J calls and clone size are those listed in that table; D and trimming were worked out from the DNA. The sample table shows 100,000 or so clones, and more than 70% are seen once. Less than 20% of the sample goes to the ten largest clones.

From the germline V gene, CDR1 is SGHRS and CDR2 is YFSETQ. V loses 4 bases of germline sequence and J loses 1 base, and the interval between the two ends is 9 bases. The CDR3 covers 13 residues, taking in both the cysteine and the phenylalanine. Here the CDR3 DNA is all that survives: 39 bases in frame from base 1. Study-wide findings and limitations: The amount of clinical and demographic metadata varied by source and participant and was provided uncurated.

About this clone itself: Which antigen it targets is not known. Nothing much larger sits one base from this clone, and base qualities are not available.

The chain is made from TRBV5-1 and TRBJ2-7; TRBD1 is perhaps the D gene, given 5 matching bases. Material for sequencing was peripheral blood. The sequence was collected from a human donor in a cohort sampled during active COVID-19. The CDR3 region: CASSPTGSYEQYF. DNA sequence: TGCGCCAGCAGCCCTACAGGTTCCTACGAGCAGTACTTC.